What follows is one TCR beta chain and its context. The CDR3 has 15 residues. Germline V CDR1 and CDR2: WSHSY, SAAADI. V was clipped by 5 bases and J by 5 bases; unmatched bases: 4. This sample was included in a study of cytomegalovirus exposure and HLA in healthy donors. Profiling relied on immunoSEQ multiplex PCR, and the TCRdb table lists in-frame clones only, not all of them. The sample has about 110,000 clones; about nine tenths are singletons. Sequencing was carried out using PBMCs. The clonotype comes from a woman under 30 in good health and CMV-seronegative. The rearrangement uses TRBV10-2 and TRBJ2-5; TRBD2 aligns across 14 bases. In DNA, the CDR3 is TGCGCCAGCAGTCTCAGACTAGCGGGAGGGGAGACCCAGTACTTC. It translates to CASSLRLAGGETQYF.